Listed below are T cell receptor beta chains from one sample, sequenced in a study of identical twins. MiXCR, run by TCRdb on the 5' RACE reads, gives a single entry per CDR3 protein. In the table there are 400,000 to 500,000 distinct CDR3 sequences, approximately 17% of which are singletons. The sample was naive T cells sorted from blood. Source of these receptors: a man aged 45-65 years in good health. Both conserved end residues are part of each CDR3. The D gene is left open where the match is weak. A row's size may be missing; if present it is once, few, many or a size class.

J | D | size | V | CDR3 | DNA
TRBJ2-1 | NA | NA | TRBV5-1 | CASSLVQGLSASYNEQFF | TGCGCCAGCAGCTTGGTGCAGGGACTCTCCGCCTCCTACAATGAGCAGTTCTTC
TRBJ2-1 | NA | NA | TRBV15 | CATSRGSSPINEQFF | TGTGCCACCAGCAGAGGGTCAAGTCCAATCAATGAGCAGTTCTTC
TRBJ1-6 | NA | few | TRBV20-1 | CSASRQTNSPLHF | TGCAGTGCTAGTAGGCAAACTAATTCACCCCTCCACTTT
TRBJ2-7 | NA | few | TRBV15 | CATSRRQTYEQYF | TGTGCCACCAGCAGGAGACAGACCTACGAGCAGTACTTC
TRBJ2-5 | NA | NA | TRBV24-1 | CATSAGEETQYF | TGTGCCACCAGTGCCGGGGAAGAGACCCAGTACTTC
TRBJ2-1 | TRBD1 | many | TRBV7-7 | CASSPSGQGFNEQFF | TGTGCCAGCAGCCCCTCGGGACAGGGATTCAATGAGCAGTTCTTC
TRBJ2-1 | TRBD1 | few | TRBV5-1 | CASSVDRAEYNEQFF | TGCGCCAGCAGCGTCGACAGGGCAGAATACAATGAGCAGTTCTTC
TRBJ2-5 | NA | NA | TRBV7-2 | CASSRWRAYQETQYF | TGTGCCAGCAGCCGATGGAGAGCCTACCAAGAGACCCAGTACTTC
TRBJ2-7 | NA | NA | TRBV7-8 | CASMRRWQGMDEQYF | TGTGCCAGCATGAGGCGGTGGCAGGGAATGGACGAGCAGTACTTC
TRBJ2-5 | TRBD1 | NA | TRBV6-1 | CASSGSTGVEETQYF | TGTGCCAGCAGTGGATCGACAGGGGTAGAAGAGACCCAGTACTTC